The 14 T cell receptor beta chains listed next were all sequenced from one sample in a study of cytomegalovirus exposure and HLA in healthy donors. Use of 60 Vbeta and 13 Jbeta primers characterized the PCR. Profiling relied on immunoSEQ multiplex PCR, and the TCRdb table lists in-frame clones only, not all of them. The table records about 150,000 clones, approximately 75% of them present only once. Sequenced material: PBMCs. These receptors all stem from a young man in good health and CMV-seronegative.

This sequence joins TRBV14 and TRBJ2-3; 13 bases agree with TRBD2. V shed 3 bases and J 0 bases; nucleotides not matched to a gene: 6. The CDR3 consists of 18 residues. Germline V gene sequence: CDR1 SGHDN, CDR2 FVKESK. For the CDR3, the DNA is TGTGCCAGCAGCCACCGGACTAGCGGGGGCGCCAGCACAGATACGCAGTATTTT. This encodes CASSHRTSGGASTDTQYF.

In this sample, this clone turned up a few times. The chain carries TRBV28 and TRBJ1-2, with 12 bases identical to TRBD1. CDR1 MDHEN and CDR2 SYDVKM come from the germline V gene. V gave up 8 bases and J gave up 7 bases; unmatched junction bases: 11. The CDR3 extends over 15 amino acids. For the CDR3, the DNA is TGTGCCAGCTCATCCGGGACAGGGGGCAGAAGTGGCTACACCTTC. The encoded protein is CASSSGTGGRSGYTF.

CDR3 region: CASSYSSSRAGTEAFF. The CDR3 DNA reads as TGTGCCAGCAGTTACTCGAGTAGCAGGGCCGGGACTGAAGCTTTCTTT. The rearrangement links TRBV6-6 to TRBJ1-1; TRBD1 might be the D (5 bases). V was cut by 0 bases and J by 5 bases, with 16 bases left in between. This CDR3 comprises 16 residues. Per the germline V gene, CDR1 is MNHNY and CDR2 is SVGAGI (reference sequence).

The rearrangement links TRBV30 to TRBJ1-5, with 9 positions matching TRBD1. CDR1 is GTSNPN and CDR2 is SVGIG in the germline V gene (reference sequence). The length of the CDR3 is 15 residues. V was pared by 1 base and J by 0 bases, with 1 base of the junction left unmatched. CDR3: CAWSGGQGSNQPQHF. The CDR3 nucleotides are TGTGCCTGGAGTGGGGGACAGGGTAGCAATCAGCCCCAGCATTTT. Full variable domain (remainder filled in from reference TRBV30 and TRBJ1-5): SQTIHQWPATLVQPVGSPLSLECTVEGTSNPNLYWYRQAAGRGLQLLFYSVGIGQISSEVPQNLSASRPQDRQFILSSKKLLLSDSGFYLCAWSGGQGSNQPQHFGDGTRLSIL.

The chain uses TRBV4-1 and TRBJ1-2; TRBD1 matches at 11 bases. The CDR3 consists of 14 residues. Unmatched junction bases numbered 4, after V lost 3 bases and J lost 7 bases. Germline-derived CDR1 and CDR2 are MGHRA and YSYEKL. The CDR3 is CASSHPGTGGGYTF. The CDR3 DNA reads TGCGCCAGCAGCCATCCCGGGACAGGGGGTGGCTACACCTTC.

The gene calls are TRBV19 and TRBJ2-2, with D perhaps matching TRBD1 (6 bases). In germline, CDR1 is LNHDA, CDR2 SQIVND (reference sequence). V lost 4 bases and J 1 base, leaving 7 bases between the germline ends. The CDR3 has 14 residues. The chain's CDR3 is CASSKTGNTGELFF. CDR3 DNA sequence: TGTGCCAGTAGTAAGACAGGGAACACCGGGGAGCTGTTTTTT. Full variable domain (outside the CDR3, taken from reference TRBV19 and TRBJ2-2): DGGITQSPKYLFRKEGQNVTLSCEQNLNHDAMYWYRQDPGQGLRLIYYSQIVNDFQKGDIAEGYSVSREKKESFPLTVTSAQKNPTAFYLCASSKTGNTGELFFGEGSRLTVL.

The chain uses TRBV5-5 and TRBJ1-5; 9 bases agree with TRBD1. The germline gives CDR1 SGHKS, CDR2 YYEKEE (reference sequence). The CDR3 extends over 16 amino acids. The J segment lost 1 base and the V segment lost 4 bases, leaving 6 bases of the junction unmatched. CDR3 DNA sequence: TGTGCCAGCAGCCCGGGACAGGGCGGGAGCAATCAGCCCCAGCATTTT. It encodes CASSPGQGGSNQPQHF.

This chain joins TRBV5-1 and TRBJ2-1; the D is unclear. Germline CDR1 and CDR2: SGHRS and YFSETQ. CDR3 length: 14 residues. V was pared by 0 bases and J by 7 bases, with 11 bases between. This chain's CDR3 is CASSLAGIGNEQFF. The CDR3 DNA reads TGCGCCAGCAGCTTGGCCGGTATCGGGAATGAGCAGTTCTTC. Based on the CDR3 plus reference TRBV5-1 and TRBJ2-1, the full variable domain is KAGVTQTPRYLIKTRGQQVTLSCSPISGHRSVSWYQQTPGQGLQFLFEYFSETQRNKGNFPGRFSGRQFSNSRSEMNVSTLELGDSALYLCASSLAGIGNEQFFGPGTRLTVL.

The gene calls are TRBV19 and TRBJ2-1, with D possibly TRBD2 on 6 matching bases. Per germline, CDR1 LNHDA and CDR2 SQIVND (reference sequence). The CDR3 is 14 amino acids. The V gene lost 4 bases and the J gene lost 3 bases, with 10 bases spanning the gap. The CDR3 nucleotides read TGTGCCAGTAGTAGATTGGGGGGCTACAATGAGCAGTTCTTC. Translation gives CASSRLGGYNEQFF.

The rearrangement joins TRBV29-1 to TRBJ2-1; D gene ambiguous. The V end lost 2 bases, the J end lost 4 bases, and 6 bases lay between the germline ends. Germline V gene lookup returns CDR1 SQVTM and CDR2 ANQGSEA. The CDR3 extends over 12 amino acids. The CDR3 DNA sequence: TGCAGCGTTGAACCCCGGTACAATGAGCAGTTCTTC. Amino acid sequence: CSVEPRYNEQFF.

V and J are TRBV5-1 and TRBJ1-4; 7 bases are shared with TRBD1. Germline V gene sequence: CDR1 SGHRS, CDR2 YFSETQ. This CDR3 is built from 15 residues. V trimming: 4 bases; J trimming: 0 bases; junction bases outside the gene matches: 3. The CDR3 loop reads CASSAQGATNEKLFF. DNA of the CDR3: TGCGCCAGCAGCGCGCAGGGGGCAACTAATGAAAAACTGTTTTTT.

The chain links TRBV7-2 to TRBJ1-5, with D uncertain. The V gene's germline CDR1 is SGHTA and CDR2 FQGNSA. The CDR3 has 12 amino acids. The ends were cut back, 4 bases at V and 4 bases at J, with 5 bases in the middle. In DNA, the CDR3 is TGTGCCAGCAGCTCTTTTAATCAGCCCCAGCATTTT. It encodes CASSSFNQPQHF.

Here the CDR3 DNA reads TGTGCCAGCAGCTTGTCCCCCCCACCCCCGGGGTACTATGGCTACACCTTC. Translation gives CASSLSPPPPGYYGYTF. This sequence joins TRBV5-8 and TRBJ1-2; no reliable D call. V shed 1 base and J shed 3 bases, with 19 bases lying between them. CDR1 and CDR2 (germline): SGHTS, YDEGEE. CDR3 size: 17 residues.

This CDR3 reads CASRSGQGMNTEAFF. DNA of the CDR3: TGTGCCAGCAGATCCGGACAGGGTATGAACACTGAAGCTTTCTTT. The gene calls are TRBV6-5 and TRBJ1-1, with 8 bases fitting TRBD1. CDR3 size: 15 residues. J lost 0 bases, V lost 6 bases, and 6 bases had no gene match. Germline CDR1 MNHEY, CDR2 SVGAGI.